This T cell receptor (beta chain) comes out of a study of blood T cell repertoires in COVID-19. Study summary: Sites in the United States, Italy and Spain provided acute and convalescent COVID-19 samples.

Per the original data handling: Amplification of reference gene primers provided the estimated nucleated cell counts. Some clones are missing from TCRdb's copy, which holds only in-frame ones; the method was immunoSEQ multiplex PCR. V and J calls and clone size are those listed in that table; D and trimming were worked out from the DNA. The sample contains over 100,000 clones, around nine tenths of which appear only once. Per germline, CDR1 SEHNR and CDR2 FQNEAQ (reference sequence). The V and J ends lost 4 bases and 5 bases, in that order; junction bases with no gene match: 10. CDR3 length: 15 amino acids. Enrollment of patients from Seattle took place during active infection, with longitudinal follow-up.

The specimen sequenced was peripheral blood. This chain links TRBV7-9 with TRBJ2-7; 8 bases fit TRBD1. This receptor was taken from a woman aged 70-85 years with COVID-19, enrolled during active disease. This chain's CDR3 is CASSSRTGLGNEQYF. The DNA of the CDR3 is TGTGCCAGCAGCTCTCGGACAGGGCTGGGGAACGAGCAGTACTTC.